This T cell receptor beta chain was sequenced for a study of cytomegalovirus exposure and HLA in healthy donors. General observations from the study: A later analysis linked a missense variant in DCLRE1C to the trimming of TCR beta V and J genes.

For this clone: Antigen: not known.

With V trimmed by 0 bases and J by 6 bases, 3 bases remained unmatched. Germline V gene data show CDR1 as SGHNT and CDR2 as YYREEE (reference sequence). CDR3 size: 14 residues. PCR was performed using 60 Vbeta and 13 Jbeta primers. The repertoire was sequenced with immunoSEQ multiplex PCR; TCRdb's copy has only in-frame clones and lacks some. The sample holds roughly 200,000 clones, approximately 88% seen once. The sample consisted of PBMCs. This clonotype was sampled from a boy between 2 and 10 years old in good health and CMV-seronegative. The V call is TRBV5-4, the J call TRBJ2-7; 10 nucleotides agree with TRBD1. CDR3 sequence reads: CASSLGDRGREQYF. Here the CDR3 DNA reads TGTGCCAGCAGCTTGGGAGACAGGGGGCGCGAGCAGTACTTC.